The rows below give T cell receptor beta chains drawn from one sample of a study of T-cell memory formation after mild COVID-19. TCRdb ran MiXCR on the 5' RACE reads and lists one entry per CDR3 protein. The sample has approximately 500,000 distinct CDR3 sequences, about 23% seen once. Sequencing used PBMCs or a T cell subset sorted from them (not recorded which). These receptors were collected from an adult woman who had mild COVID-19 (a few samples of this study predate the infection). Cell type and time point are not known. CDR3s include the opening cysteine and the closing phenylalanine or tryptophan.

CSAKTSGANTGELFF	TRBJ2-2	TRBV20-1
CASSEALGGSYEQYF	TRBJ2-7	TRBV2
CAWSVGRNYGYTF	TRBJ1-2	TRBV30
CASSLGNRGPETQYF	TRBJ2-5	TRBV27
CASSLGGGQSGYTF	TRBJ1-2	TRBV6-5
CASSLVLGGQETQYF	TRBJ2-5	TRBV7-9
CASSLFGGDTQYF	TRBJ2-3	TRBV11-2
CASSIVTYNEQFF	TRBJ2-1	TRBV19
CASSLLGLGGQETQYF	TRBJ2-5	TRBV7-3
CASSLGLQDPRSGANVLTF	TRBJ2-6	TRBV5-6
CASSLGDREANEKLFF	TRBJ1-4	TRBV7-9
CASSRETQPSYNEQFF	TRBJ2-1	TRBV4-3
CASSYLYGALDF	TRBJ2-3	TRBV6-5
CASSSGTGPREAFF	TRBJ1-1	TRBV7-8
CASSLRRWGTGNQPQHF	TRBJ1-5	TRBV7-6
CASSEVLADTQYF	TRBJ2-3	TRBV2
CASSRNRDYQSHEQYF	TRBJ2-7	TRBV9
CASSSGGSLNTGELFF	TRBJ2-2	TRBV7-7
CASSPLGRGATNEKLFF	TRBJ1-4	TRBV7-8
CASSLQQGNTEAFF	TRBJ1-1	TRBV11-2
CASTPGQGVNYGYTF	TRBJ1-2	TRBV5-1
CASSQEGTQMNTEAFF	TRBJ1-1	TRBV4-1
CASSPRGADRTEAFF	TRBJ1-1	TRBV7-9
CASSPKGLGGEQYF	TRBJ2-7	TRBV18
CASTPSESYNEQFF	TRBJ2-1	TRBV5-1
CASSRGEMGSLEQYF	TRBJ2-7	TRBV27
CASSLDVGPSYEQYF	TRBJ2-7	TRBV5-1
CASSSRGPDNEQFF	TRBJ2-1	TRBV11-2
CSLRRDGTDTQYF	TRBJ2-3	TRBV29-1
CATSGGREPQHF	TRBJ1-5	TRBV10-3
CASSLGVEIVGYTF	TRBJ1-2	TRBV7-2
CASSEGPGTYEQYF	TRBJ2-7	TRBV6-1
CASGRSSYNSPLHF	TRBJ1-6	TRBV7-9
CASSSTLGVDEQYF	TRBJ2-7	TRBV27
CASSQVGANNEQFF	TRBJ2-1	TRBV4-2
CSVEPRGWGNTEAFF	TRBJ1-1	TRBV29-1
CATSGGLQETQYF	TRBJ2-5	TRBV19
CATSDRSSVGYTF	TRBJ1-2	TRBV24-1
CAWSPQKFGANVLTF	TRBJ2-6	TRBV30
CATSDPLAGEYNEQFF	TRBJ2-1	TRBV24-1
CSAIGTVSNQPQHF	TRBJ1-5	TRBV20-1
CSARSGKGTDTQYF	TRBJ2-3	TRBV20-1